This paragraph reports one T cell receptor beta chain. The record originates from a study of T cells in Graves' hyperthyroidism and ophthalmopathy. Study-level background: Peripheral blood was collected at initial diagnosis, before any treatment.

Regions amplified from RNA transcripts were the TCR beta CDR3 regions. The primer set for the first-round RT-PCR of the TCR CDR3 was HTBI. TCRdb ran MiXCR on the multiplex PCR reads and lists one entry per CDR3 protein. The profile shows hundreds of thousands of distinct CDR3 sequences, roughly 15% of them singletons. Aged 18 to 65, the patients had hyperthyroidism that was newly diagnosed and had lasted under 2 months. The specimen sequenced was blood. The clonotype comes from a woman in her thirties or forties with Graves' hyperthyroidism.

The CDR3 DNA is TGTGCCAGCAGTGAGACTAGCGGGAGGGCCATTCCGGAGACCCAGTACTTC. This sequence encodes CASSETSGRAIPETQYF. The chain couples TRBV2 to TRBJ2-5; TRBD2 aligns across 14 bases. The germline V gene has CDR1 SNHLY and CDR2 FYNNEI. V was pared by 3 bases and J by 5 bases, with 8 bases of the junction left unmatched. The CDR3 has 17 residues. Combining the CDR3 with reference TRBV2 and TRBJ2-5 gives the whole variable domain EPEVTQTPSHQVTQMGQEVILRCVPISNHLYFYWYRQILGQKVEFLVSFYNNEISEKSEIFDDQFSVERPDGSNFTLKIRSTKLEDSAMYFCASSETSGRAIPETQYFGPGTRLLVL.